The present T cell receptor (beta chain) was sequenced within a study of blood T cell repertoires in COVID-19. Study-wide context: The origin of the acute and convalescent COVID-19 samples was the United States, Italy and Spain. Sources were T cells, B-cell-depleted T cells, or PBMCs; the material itself was cDNA or gDNA.

Clones were sequenced by immunoSEQ multiplex PCR, and TCRdb holds only the in-frame ones, with some missing. Of under 150,000 clones listed, roughly 90% were seen once; the top ten hold less than 5%. This clone was observed once. Seattle's cohort entered during active infection and was followed longitudinally. There are 15 residues in the CDR3. Germline V gives CDR1 MNHEY, CDR2 SVGAGI. The ends lost 5 bases at V and 9 bases at J; junction bases unmatched: 7. Sample: peripheral blood. The V gene is TRBV6-5, the J gene TRBJ1-6; 10 bases are a match to TRBD1. The receptor comes from a man in his 60s with COVID-19, enrolled during active disease. The CDR3 DNA reads TGTGCCAGCAGTCGACAGGGGGCACCTATTTCACCCCTCCACTTT. This translates into CASSRQGAPISPLHF.